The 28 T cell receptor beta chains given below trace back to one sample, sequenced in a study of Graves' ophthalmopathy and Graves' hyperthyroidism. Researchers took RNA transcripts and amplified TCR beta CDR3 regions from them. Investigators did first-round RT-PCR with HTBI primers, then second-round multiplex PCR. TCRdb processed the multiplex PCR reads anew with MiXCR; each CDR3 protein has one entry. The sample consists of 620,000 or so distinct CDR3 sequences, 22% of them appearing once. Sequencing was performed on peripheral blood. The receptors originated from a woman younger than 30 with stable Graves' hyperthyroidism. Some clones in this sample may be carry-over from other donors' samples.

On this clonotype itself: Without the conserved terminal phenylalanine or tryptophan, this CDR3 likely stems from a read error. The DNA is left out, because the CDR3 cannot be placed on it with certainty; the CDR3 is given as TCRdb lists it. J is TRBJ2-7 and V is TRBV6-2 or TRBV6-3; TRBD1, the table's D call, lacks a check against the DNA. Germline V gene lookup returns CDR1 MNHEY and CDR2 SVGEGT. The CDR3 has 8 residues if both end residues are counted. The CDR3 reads CASTQGSS.

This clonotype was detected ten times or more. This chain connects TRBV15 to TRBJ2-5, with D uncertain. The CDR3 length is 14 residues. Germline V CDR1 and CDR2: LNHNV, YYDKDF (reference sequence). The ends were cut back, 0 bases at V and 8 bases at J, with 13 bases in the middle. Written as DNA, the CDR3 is TGTGCCACCAGCAGAGATTCAGGAAGAGACACCCAGTACTTC. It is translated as CATSRDSGRDTQYF.

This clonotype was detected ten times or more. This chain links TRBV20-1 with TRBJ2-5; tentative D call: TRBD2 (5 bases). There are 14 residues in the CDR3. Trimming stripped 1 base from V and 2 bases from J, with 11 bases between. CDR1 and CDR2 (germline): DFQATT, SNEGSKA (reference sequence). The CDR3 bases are TGCAGTGCTAGAGCATCCGGGAAACAAGAGACCCAGTACTTC. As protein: CSARASGKQETQYF.

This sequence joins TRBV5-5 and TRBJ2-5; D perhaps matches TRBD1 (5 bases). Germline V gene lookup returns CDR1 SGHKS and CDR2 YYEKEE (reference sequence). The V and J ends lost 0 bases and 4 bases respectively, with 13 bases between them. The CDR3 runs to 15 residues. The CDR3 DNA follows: TGTGCCAGCAGCTTGGTGAGCCAGGGTGGAGAGACCCAGTACTTC. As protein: CASSLVSQGGETQYF.

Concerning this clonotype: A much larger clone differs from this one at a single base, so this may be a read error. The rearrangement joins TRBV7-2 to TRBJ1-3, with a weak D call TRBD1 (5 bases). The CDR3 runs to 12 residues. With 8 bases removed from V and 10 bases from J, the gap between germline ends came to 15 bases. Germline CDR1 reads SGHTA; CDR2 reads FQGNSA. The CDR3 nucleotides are TGTGCCAGCTCTAAGCGGGGGGTTACCATATATTTT. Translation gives CASSKRGVTIYF.

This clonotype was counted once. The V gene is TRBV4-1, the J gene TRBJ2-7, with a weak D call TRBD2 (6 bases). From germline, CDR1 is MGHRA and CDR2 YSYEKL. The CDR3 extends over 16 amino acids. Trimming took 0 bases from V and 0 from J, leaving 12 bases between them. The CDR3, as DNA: TGCGCCAGCAGCCAAGAAGTCGGGGGAAGCTCCTACGAGCAGTACTTC. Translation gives CASSQEVGGSSYEQYF.

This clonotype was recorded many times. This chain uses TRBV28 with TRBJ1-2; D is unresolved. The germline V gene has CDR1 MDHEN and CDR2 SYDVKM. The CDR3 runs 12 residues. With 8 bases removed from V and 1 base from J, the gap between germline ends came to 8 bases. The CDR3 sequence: CASHVLNYGYTF. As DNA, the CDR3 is TGTGCCAGCCATGTCCTTAACTATGGCTACACCTTC.

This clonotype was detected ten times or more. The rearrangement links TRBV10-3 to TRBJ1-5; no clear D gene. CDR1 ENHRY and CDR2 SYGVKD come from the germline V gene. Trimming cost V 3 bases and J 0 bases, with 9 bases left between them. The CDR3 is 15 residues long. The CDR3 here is CAISDRGYSNQPQHF. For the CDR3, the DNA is TGTGCCATCAGTGACCGCGGTTATAGCAATCAGCCCCAGCATTTT.

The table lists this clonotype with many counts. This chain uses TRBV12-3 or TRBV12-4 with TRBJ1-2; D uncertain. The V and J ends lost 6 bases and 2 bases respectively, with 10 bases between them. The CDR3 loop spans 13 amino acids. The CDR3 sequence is CASSAAVNYGYTF. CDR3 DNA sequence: TGTGCCAGCAGCGCGGCGGTGAACTATGGCTACACCTTC.

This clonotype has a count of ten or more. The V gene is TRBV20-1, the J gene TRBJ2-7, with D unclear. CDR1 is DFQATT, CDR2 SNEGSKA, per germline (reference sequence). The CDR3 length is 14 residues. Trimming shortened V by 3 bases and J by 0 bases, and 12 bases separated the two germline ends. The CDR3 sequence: CSARPPARSYEQYF. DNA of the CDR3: TGCAGTGCTAGGCCCCCAGCCCGCTCCTACGAGCAGTACTTC.

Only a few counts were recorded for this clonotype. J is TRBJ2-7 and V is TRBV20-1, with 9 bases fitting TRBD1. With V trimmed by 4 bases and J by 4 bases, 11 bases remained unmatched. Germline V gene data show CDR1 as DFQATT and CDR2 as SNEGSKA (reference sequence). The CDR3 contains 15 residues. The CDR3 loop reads CSATRPGTGYYEQYF. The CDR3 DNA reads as TGCAGTGCTACGCGGCCCGGGACAGGGTATTACGAGCAGTACTTC.

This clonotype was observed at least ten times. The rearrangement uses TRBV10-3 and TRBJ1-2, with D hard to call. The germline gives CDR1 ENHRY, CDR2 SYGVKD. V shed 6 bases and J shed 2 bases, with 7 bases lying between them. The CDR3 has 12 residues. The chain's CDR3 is CAIRTGNYGYTF. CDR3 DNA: TGTGCCATCAGAACCGGCAACTATGGCTACACCTTC.

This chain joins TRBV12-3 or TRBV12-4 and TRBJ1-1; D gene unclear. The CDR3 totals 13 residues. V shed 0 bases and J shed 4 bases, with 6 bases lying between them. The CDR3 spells CASSLAVVTEAFF. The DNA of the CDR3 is TGTGCCAGCAGTTTAGCGGTGGTCACTGAAGCTTTCTTT.

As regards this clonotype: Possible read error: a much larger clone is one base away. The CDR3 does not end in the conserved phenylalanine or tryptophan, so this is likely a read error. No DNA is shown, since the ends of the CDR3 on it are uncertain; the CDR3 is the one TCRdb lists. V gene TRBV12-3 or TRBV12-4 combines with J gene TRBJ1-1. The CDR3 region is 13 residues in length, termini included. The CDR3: CASSLKMNTESFS.

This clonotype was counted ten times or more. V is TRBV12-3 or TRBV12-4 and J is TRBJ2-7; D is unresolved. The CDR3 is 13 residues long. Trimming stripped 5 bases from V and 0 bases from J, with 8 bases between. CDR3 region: CASSNIDSYEQYF. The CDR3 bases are TGTGCCAGCAGTAACATTGACTCCTACGAGCAGTACTTC.

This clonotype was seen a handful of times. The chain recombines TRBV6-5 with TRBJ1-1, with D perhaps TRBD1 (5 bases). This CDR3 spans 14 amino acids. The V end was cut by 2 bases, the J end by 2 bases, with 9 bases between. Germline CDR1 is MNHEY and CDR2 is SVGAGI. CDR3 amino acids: CASSYKGANTEAFF. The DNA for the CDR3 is TGTGCCAGCAGTTACAAAGGGGCCAACACTGAAGCTTTCTTT.

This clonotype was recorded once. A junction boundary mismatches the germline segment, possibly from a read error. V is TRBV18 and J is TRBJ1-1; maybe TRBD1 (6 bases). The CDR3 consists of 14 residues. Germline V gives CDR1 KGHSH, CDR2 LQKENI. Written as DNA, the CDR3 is TGTGCCAGCTCACTGGGACACCCGAACTCTGAAGCTTTCTTT. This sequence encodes CASSLGHPNSEAFF.

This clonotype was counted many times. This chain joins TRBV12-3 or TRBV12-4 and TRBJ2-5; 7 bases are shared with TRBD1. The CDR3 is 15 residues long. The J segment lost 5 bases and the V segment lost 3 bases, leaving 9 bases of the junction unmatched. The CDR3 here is CASSFRGGGRETQYF. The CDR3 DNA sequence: TGTGCCAGCAGTTTTAGAGGGGGCGGAAGGGAGACCCAGTACTTC.

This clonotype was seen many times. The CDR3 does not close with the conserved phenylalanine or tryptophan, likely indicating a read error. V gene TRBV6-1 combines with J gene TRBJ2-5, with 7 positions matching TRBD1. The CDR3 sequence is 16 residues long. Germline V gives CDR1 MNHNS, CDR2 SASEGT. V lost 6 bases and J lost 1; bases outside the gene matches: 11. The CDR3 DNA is TGTGCCAGCAGCCCCCTCGGGGACAGACGCCAAGAGACCCAGTACCTC. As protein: CASSPLGDRRQETQYL.

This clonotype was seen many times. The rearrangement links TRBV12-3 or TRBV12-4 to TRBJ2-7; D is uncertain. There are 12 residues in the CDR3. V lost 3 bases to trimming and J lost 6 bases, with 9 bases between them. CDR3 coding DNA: TGTGCCAGCAGTTTTATTAGCTCCGAGCAGTACTTC. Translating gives CASSFISSEQYF.

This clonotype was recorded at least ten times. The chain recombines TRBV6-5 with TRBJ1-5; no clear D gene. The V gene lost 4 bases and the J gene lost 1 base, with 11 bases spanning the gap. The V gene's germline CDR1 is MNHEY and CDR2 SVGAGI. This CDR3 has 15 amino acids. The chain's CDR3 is CASSFLPDSNQPQHF. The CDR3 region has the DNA TGTGCCAGCAGTTTCTTACCCGACAGCAATCAGCCCCAGCATTTT.

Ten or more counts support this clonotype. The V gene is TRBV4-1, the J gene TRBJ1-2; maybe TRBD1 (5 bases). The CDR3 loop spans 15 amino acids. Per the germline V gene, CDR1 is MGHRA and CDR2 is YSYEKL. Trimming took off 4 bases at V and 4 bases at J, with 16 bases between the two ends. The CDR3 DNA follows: TGCGCCAGCAGCCCTACCTGGACAACTGGCTATGGCTACACCTTC. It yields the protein CASSPTWTTGYGYTF.

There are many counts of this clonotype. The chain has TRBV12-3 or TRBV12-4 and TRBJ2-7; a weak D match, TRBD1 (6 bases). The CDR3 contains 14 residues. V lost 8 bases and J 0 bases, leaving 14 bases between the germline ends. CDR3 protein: CASGSNRDSYEQYF. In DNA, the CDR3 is TGTGCCAGCGGATCGAACAGGGACTCCTACGAGCAGTACTTC.

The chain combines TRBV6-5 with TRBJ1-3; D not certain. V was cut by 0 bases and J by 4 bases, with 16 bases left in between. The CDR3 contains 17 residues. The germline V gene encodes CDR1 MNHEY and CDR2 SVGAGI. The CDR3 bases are TGTGCCAGCAGTTACTCGATACAGCTAGGGATAGGAAACACCATATATTTT. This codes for CASSYSIQLGIGNTIYF.

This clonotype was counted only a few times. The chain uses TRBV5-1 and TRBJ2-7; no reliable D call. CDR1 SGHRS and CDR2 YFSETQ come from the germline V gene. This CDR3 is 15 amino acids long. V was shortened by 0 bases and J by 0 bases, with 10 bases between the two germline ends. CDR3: CASSLAAESSYEQYF. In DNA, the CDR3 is TGCGCCAGCAGCTTGGCCGCCGAGAGCTCCTACGAGCAGTACTTC.

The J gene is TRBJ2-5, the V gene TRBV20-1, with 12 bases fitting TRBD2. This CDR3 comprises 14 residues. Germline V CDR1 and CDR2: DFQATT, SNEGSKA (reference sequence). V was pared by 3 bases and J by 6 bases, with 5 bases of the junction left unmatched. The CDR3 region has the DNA TGCAGTGCTAGTCCTGGGACTAGCGGGCAGACCCAGTACTTC. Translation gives CSASPGTSGQTQYF.

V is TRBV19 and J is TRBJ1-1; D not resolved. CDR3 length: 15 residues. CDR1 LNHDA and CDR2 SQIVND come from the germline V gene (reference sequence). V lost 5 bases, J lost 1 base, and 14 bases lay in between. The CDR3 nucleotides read TGTGCCAGTAGTTGGGGTGGGGAGTGGAACACTGAAGCTTTCTTT. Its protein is CASSWGGEWNTEAFF.

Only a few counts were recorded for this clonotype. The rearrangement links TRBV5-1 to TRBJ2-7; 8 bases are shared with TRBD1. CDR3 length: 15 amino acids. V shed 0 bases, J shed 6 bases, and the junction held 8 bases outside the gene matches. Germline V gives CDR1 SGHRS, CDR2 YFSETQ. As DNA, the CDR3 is TGCGCCAGCAGCTTGGATTTGACAGGGGATCCCGAGCAGTACTTC. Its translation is CASSLDLTGDPEQYF. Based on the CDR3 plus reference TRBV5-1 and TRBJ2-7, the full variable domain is KAGVTQTPRYLIKTRGQQVTLSCSPISGHRSVSWYQQTPGQGLQFLFEYFSETQRNKGNFPGRFSGRQFSNSRSEMNVSTLELGDSALYLCASSLDLTGDPEQYFGPGTRLTVT.